One sample yielded the 27 T cell receptor beta chains listed below, sequenced in a study of blood T cells in healthy people across ages. It was with a sample-barcoded 5' primer and a J-beta primer mix that a second PCR of roughly 7 to 12 cycles was run. TCRdb ran MiXCR on the 5' RACE reads and lists one entry per CDR3 protein. The sample yields roughly 2 million distinct CDR3 sequences, about 49% seen once. Sequencing was carried out using blood. These receptors came from a woman aged 40-49 years in good health.

This sequence joins TRBV6-5 and TRBJ2-5; 8 bases line up with TRBD1. CDR3 length: 16 amino acids. Germline V gene sequence: CDR1 MNHEY, CDR2 SVGAGI. Trimming removed 6 bases from V and 5 bases from J; junction bases left unmatched: 14. The CDR3 protein is CASRTPGTGSGETQYF. The CDR3 DNA reads TGTGCCAGCAGGACGCCCGGGACAGGATCGGGGGAGACCCAGTACTTC.

There are a few counts of this clonotype. The genes are TRBV12-3 or TRBV12-4 and TRBJ2-3; perhaps TRBD2 as D (6 bases). This CDR3 has 15 amino acids. Trimming shortened V by 6 bases and J by 0 bases, and 13 bases separated the two germline ends. CDR3 in amino acids: CASSLLAPSTDTQYF. The CDR3 DNA is TGTGCCAGCAGCCTACTAGCCCCTAGCACAGATACGCAGTATTTT.

Of note for this clonotype: One junction end disagrees with the germline gene, perhaps due to a read error. The V and J genes are TRBV4-1 and TRBJ2-5, with a possible D match to TRBD2 (6 bases). Per germline, CDR1 MGHRA and CDR2 YSYEKL. The CDR3 runs to 20 residues. Here the CDR3 reads CAGSQEVGVGGVTQRETQYF. The CDR3 DNA sequence: TGCGCCGGCAGCCAAGAGGTCGGGGTTGGCGGGGTCACCCAACGGGAGACCCAGTACTTC.

The V and J genes are TRBV27 and TRBJ2-4, with TRBD1 as a possible D gene (5 bases). V dropped 6 bases and J dropped 0 bases, with 9 bases sitting between them. The CDR3 sequence is 14 residues long. Germline loops: CDR1 MNHEY, CDR2 SMNVEV (reference sequence). CDR3 DNA sequence: TGTGCCAGCAGCGGACATCCAGCCAAAAACATTCAGTACTTC. Amino acids: CASSGHPAKNIQYF.

The V gene is TRBV3-1, the J gene TRBJ1-2; D not certain. Germline loops: CDR1 LGHDT, CDR2 YNNKEL (reference sequence). The CDR3 runs 14 residues. Between the trimmed V and J ends, which lost 0 bases and 4 bases, there was a span of 9 bases. CDR3 in amino acids: CASSQDHDGYGYTF. In DNA, the CDR3 is TGTGCCAGCAGCCAAGATCACGATGGCTATGGCTACACCTTC.

This clonotype was counted a single time. This chain uses TRBV18 with TRBJ2-7; no firm D call. V was shortened by 2 bases and J by 2 bases, with 10 bases between the two germline ends. The CDR3 spans 14 residues. Germline V gives CDR1 KGHSH, CDR2 LQKENI. As DNA, the CDR3 is TGTGCCAGCTCACCAGTGGCAGATGCCTACGAGCAGTACTTC. Its translation is CASSPVADAYEQYF. The full variable domain, with the rest looked up from reference TRBV18 and TRBJ2-7, is NAGVMQNPRHLVRRRGQEARLRCSPMKGHSHVYWYRQLPEEGLKFMVYLQKENIIDESGMPKERFSAEFPKEGPSILRIQQVVRGDSAAYFCASSPVADAYEQYFGPGTRLTVT.

The rearrangement uses TRBV2 and TRBJ2-7; D is unclear. Germline CDR1 reads SNHLY; CDR2 reads FYNNEI. V lost 0 bases and J 5 bases, leaving 5 bases between the germline ends. CDR3 length: 12 amino acids. The CDR3 DNA reads TGTGCCAGCAGTGAAGCCATCAACGAGCAGTACTTC. Protein product: CASSEAINEQYF.

The chain is built from TRBV29-1 and TRBJ2-7; 9 bases agree with TRBD1. Germline CDR1 SQVTM, CDR2 ANQGSEA. The length of the CDR3 is 14 residues. The trim removed 4 bases at V and 4 bases at J, leaving 8 bases unmatched. The CDR3: CSVGPTGGRYEQYF. In nucleotides, the CDR3 is TGCAGCGTTGGGCCCACAGGGGGCAGGTACGAGCAGTACTTC.

This clonotype was observed many times. The V call is TRBV5-1, the J call TRBJ2-3, with 7 nucleotides matching TRBD2. V was pared by 1 base and J by 2 bases, with 4 bases of the junction left unmatched. This CDR3 is built from 15 residues. The germline V gene has CDR1 SGHRS and CDR2 YFSETQ. CDR3 in amino acids: CASSLQRGNTDTQYF. The CDR3 DNA reads as TGCGCCAGCAGCTTGCAGCGGGGTAACACAGATACGCAGTATTTT.

This chain connects TRBV18 to TRBJ2-1; D not resolved. The CDR3 runs to 13 residues. Between the trimmed V and J ends, which lost 2 bases and 9 bases, there was a span of 11 bases. From germline, CDR1 is KGHSH and CDR2 LQKENI. CDR3 DNA sequence: TGTGCCAGCTCACCATTAGGAGTTGGTGAGCAGTTCTTC. Translation: CASSPLGVGEQFF.

CDR3 loop: CASSSTGGSWRLFF. The DNA of the CDR3 is TGTGCCAGCAGTTCTACAGGGGGTTCCTGGAGGCTGTTTTTT. The rearrangement links TRBV28 to TRBJ1-4; TRBD1 matches at 8 bases. Germline CDR1 is MDHEN and CDR2 is SYDVKM. Losses at the gene ends were 4 bases for V and 14 bases for J; bases not matched to a gene: 12. The CDR3 is 14 residues long.

V is TRBV4-3 and J is TRBJ2-5; 7 nucleotides match TRBD1. This CDR3 has 19 residues. Trimming took 0 bases from V and 3 from J; bases not matched to a gene: 16. CDR1 is LGHNA and CDR2 is YSLEER in the germline V gene. CDR3 bases: TGCGCCAGCAGCCAAGAATTGGCACGGGGACAGATAAGGGAAGAGACCCAGTACTTC. Amino acids: CASSQELARGQIREETQYF.

This clonotype showed up just a few times. The gene calls are TRBV12-3 or TRBV12-4 and TRBJ2-5, with 9 bases matching TRBD2. This CDR3 has 18 residues. V shed 0 bases and J 4 bases; nucleotides not matched to a gene: 12. The CDR3 nucleotides read TGTGCCAGCAGTTTAGCGCAAACTAGCGGGTGGGCTAGAGAGACCCAGTACTTC. This translates into CASSLAQTSGWARETQYF.

This chain links TRBV5-1 with TRBJ2-3, with 9 bases fitting TRBD2. Germline V lookup: CDR1 SGHRS, CDR2 YFSETQ. The CDR3 extends over 18 amino acids. V shed 1 base, J shed 4 bases, and the junction held 13 bases outside the gene matches. CDR3 loop: CASSLKTSGVGEADTQYF. DNA of the CDR3: TGCGCCAGCAGCTTGAAGACTAGCGGAGTCGGGGAGGCAGATACGCAGTATTTT.

The V call is TRBV6-2 or TRBV6-3, the J call TRBJ1-1; a possible D gene is TRBD1 (5 bases). The ends were cut back, 3 bases at V and 2 bases at J, with 10 bases in the middle. Germline V CDR1 and CDR2: MNHEY, SVGEGT. This CDR3 spans 14 amino acids. The CDR3 sequence: CASSYQGGNTEAFF. CDR3 in DNA: TGTGCCAGCAGTTATCAGGGAGGCAACACTGAAGCTTTCTTT.

V gene TRBV7-2 combines with J gene TRBJ2-4; TRBD2 aligns across 8 bases. The end of the DNA is better explained by TRBJ2-5, so the J call may be wrong. The germline V gene has CDR1 SGHTA and CDR2 FQGNSA. This CDR3 is 15 amino acids long. CDR3 nucleotides: TGTGCCAGCAGCTCGAGGACTAGCCGGGGAGAGACCCAGTACTTC. This gives the protein CASSSRTSRGETQYF.

This chain connects TRBV9 to TRBJ2-1, with D uncertain. Per germline, CDR1 SGDLS and CDR2 YYNGEE. The V end was cut by 4 bases, the J end by 6 bases, with 23 bases between. The CDR3 covers 17 residues. The CDR3, as DNA: TGTGCCAGCAGCCCGCAAGAGGCTCCCGGGCTCAGCAATGAGCAGTTCTTC. Encoded protein: CASSPQEAPGLSNEQFF. Supplemented by reference TRBV9 and TRBJ2-1, the full variable domain reads DSGVTQTPKHLITATGQRVTLRCSPRSGDLSVYWYQQSLDQGLQFLIQYYNGEERAKGNILERFSAQQFPDLHSELNLSSLELGDSALYFCASSPQEAPGLSNEQFFGPGTRLTVL.

This clonotype was detected a few times. The V and J genes are TRBV5-1 and TRBJ2-4; a possible D gene is TRBD1 (6 bases). The end of the DNA is better explained by TRBJ2-5, so the J call may be wrong. Looked up from germline, CDR1 is SGHRS and CDR2 is YFSETQ. The CDR3 covers 14 residues. CDR3 loop: CASSNPRGKETQYF. DNA for the CDR3: TGCGCCAGCAGCAACCCCAGGGGAAAAGAGACCCAGTACTTC.

The rearrangement uses TRBV12-3 or TRBV12-4 and TRBJ1-1, with TRBD1 identical over 8 bases. This CDR3 has 14 residues. The V and J ends lost 3 bases and 5 bases, in that order; junction bases with no gene match: 5. CDR3 sequence: CASSFQGARTEAFF. The CDR3 DNA follows: TGTGCCAGCAGTTTTCAGGGGGCAAGGACTGAAGCTTTCTTT.

This clonotype occurred a few times. V and J are TRBV6-1 and TRBJ2-6, with 11 bases fitting TRBD2. There are 18 residues in the CDR3. V shed 5 bases, J shed 0 bases, and the junction held 6 bases outside the gene matches. Germline V gene lookup returns CDR1 MNHNS and CDR2 SASEGT. CDR3 nucleotide sequence: TGTGCCAGCAGTAAGACTAGCGGGGTGGCCTCTGGGGCCAACGTCCTGACTTTC. Its protein is CASSKTSGVASGANVLTF.

The chain recombines TRBV7-2 with TRBJ1-1; D possibly corresponds to TRBD1 (6 bases). Germline V gene sequence: CDR1 SGHTA, CDR2 FQGNSA. Trimming removed 5 bases at V and 4 bases at J, with 17 bases between. The CDR3 extends over 15 amino acids. This CDR3 is CASSMTIQGGTEAFF. CDR3 nucleotides: TGTGCCAGCAGCATGACCATACAGGGAGGCACTGAAGCTTTCTTT.

Points on this clonotype: A junction boundary mismatches the germline segment, possibly from a read error. V is TRBV13 and J is TRBJ2-3, with 8 nucleotides matching TRBD2. CDR1 is PRHDT and CDR2 is FYEKMQ in the germline V gene (reference sequence). There are 17 residues in the CDR3. DNA for the CDR3: TGTGCCGGCAGCCCCGACGGGGGGGGAAAGACCACAGATACGCAGTATTTT. Protein sequence: CAGSPDGGGKTTDTQYF.

The chain's CDR3 is CASSQVGTSCYNEQFF. The CDR3 DNA is TGTGCCAGCAGCCAAGTAGGGACTAGCTGCTACAATGAGCAGTTCTTC. The gene calls are TRBV4-2 and TRBJ2-1; 9 bases are a match to TRBD2. This CDR3 has 16 residues. The junction had 4 bases not matched to a gene; V was cut back by 1 base and J by 3 bases. Per the germline V gene, CDR1 is LGHNA and CDR2 is YNFKEQ.

The chain links TRBV7-9 to TRBJ2-1; weak D call: TRBD1 (5 bases). With the DNA end fitting TRBJ2-7 better, the J assignment may be wrong. The germline V gene encodes CDR1 SEHNR and CDR2 FQNEAQ (reference sequence). The CDR3 spans 14 residues. In DNA, the CDR3 is TGTGCCAGCAGCTTTCAAGGGGTATACAATGAGCAGTACTTC. Protein sequence: CASSFQGVYNEQYF.

This clonotype has a single count. The chain joins TRBV4-3 to TRBJ1-4; D remains ambiguous. Germline V gene sequence: CDR1 LGHNA, CDR2 YSLEER. The ends were cut back, 3 bases at V and 0 bases at J, with 11 bases in the middle. This CDR3 comprises 16 residues. The CDR3 loop reads CASSQKIAATNEKLFF. The CDR3 DNA sequence: TGCGCCAGCAGCCAGAAGATAGCTGCAACTAATGAAAAACTGTTTTTT.

This chain joins TRBV13 and TRBJ2-1; 9 bases align to TRBD2. The J segment lost 2 bases and the V segment lost 4 bases, leaving 12 bases of the junction unmatched. The germline V gene encodes CDR1 PRHDT and CDR2 FYEKMQ (reference sequence). This CDR3 is built from 18 residues. The CDR3 coding sequence is TGTGCCAGCAGCTCCAGGGCAAGCGGGGGGACCCCCTACAATGAGCAGTTCTTC. Translation gives CASSSRASGGTPYNEQFF.

The CDR3 nucleotides are TGCAGCGTTCCACCGACAGATACGCAGTATTTT. Encoded protein: CSVPPTDTQYF. The V and J genes are TRBV29-1 and TRBJ2-3; D not certain. Trimming removed 5 bases from V and 3 bases from J, with 6 bases in between. The germline CDR1 and CDR2 sequences are SQVTM and ANQGSEA. CDR3 length: 11 residues.